The following is a T cell receptor beta chain sequence with its context. The target antigen is unknown. Reverse transcription of roughly 0.5 to 1 ug RNA was performed with random hexamers. Across 54 Vbeta and 13 Jbeta, TCR beta CDR3 was amplified with immunoSEQ multiplex PCR. TCRdb re-called the immunoSEQ multiplex PCR reads with MiXCR, one entry per CDR3 protein. The sample lists about 300,000 distinct CDR3 sequences, approximately 89% occurring once. This CDR3 region has 14 residues. Trimming removed 4 bases from V and 2 bases from J, with 15 bases in between. Germline CDR1 is SQVTM and CDR2 is ANQGSEA. The data belong to a study of CD8 T cells in Susac syndrome. Study-wide results and limits: The TCR sequencing and HLA analysis in the study involved a relatively small number of individuals, as the study acknowledged.

Sequencing of TCR beta was performed on blood CD8+ and CD4+ T cells. Those who served as multiple sclerosis controls were treatment-naive patients with stable or active relapsing-remitting disease. The specimen sequenced was CD8+ T cells from PBMCs. The source of this sequence is a human donor with multiple sclerosis. This chain connects TRBV29-1 to TRBJ2-7; possibly TRBD2 for D (6 bases). The CDR3 spells CSVVGGQRAYEQYF. Here the CDR3 DNA reads TGCAGCGTTGTCGGAGGGCAGAGAGCCTACGAGCAGTACTTC.